The present T cell receptor beta chain was sequenced within a study of T-cell memory formation after mild COVID-19. Study-wide context: TCR clusters largely stayed donor specific.

There are 13 residues in the CDR3. CDR1 and CDR2 from the germline V gene are MNHEY and SVGEGT. Trimming at V came to 7 bases and at J to 5 bases, leaving 3 bases not matched to a gene. Notes on the study in general: Clones contracting across day 15 to 85 had a balanced CD4/CD8 profile; later expanding clones leaned CD4+. Contracting CD4+ clones sat mainly in CM and EM; CD8+ in EMRA. Within pre-infection memory, some responding clones were found, suggesting cross-reactive memory joined.

Only a few counts were recorded for this clonotype. As yet, its antigen is unknown. Using its own MiXCR run on the 5' RACE reads, TCRdb lists one record per CDR3 protein. The table records 280,000 or so distinct CDR3 sequences, less than 9.5% of them present only once. This rearrangement joins TRBV6-2 or TRBV6-3 to TRBJ2-5; 11 bases agree with TRBD2. This TCR came from a man aged 18 to 35 who had mild COVID-19 (a few samples of this study predate the infection). Cell type and time point are not known. The sample comprised PBMCs or a T cell subset sorted from them (not recorded which). The CDR3 DNA follows: TGTGCCAGCAAACTAGCGGGGGTTGAGACCCAGTACTTC. Translated, it gives CASKLAGVETQYF.